The rows below give T cell receptor beta chains drawn from one sample of a study of OX40 agonist ivuxolimab in advanced cancers. Libraries were prepared by immunoSEQ multiplex PCR; TCRdb keeps only in-frame clonotypes and omits some of them. The repertoire consists of 35,000 to 40,000 clones, with around 80% occurring once and the leading ten covering around 25%. The sequences come from CD4+ or CD8+ T cells sorted from blood, collected in a trial of the OX40 agonist ivuxolimab. The receptors come from an adult with an advanced solid tumor such as melanoma, head and neck, liver or kidney cancer. The CDR3 runs from the conserved cysteine through the conserved F or W. D genes are given only for firm matches. Expanded clones get a size class; other rows say once, few or many, or leave the size out.

D gene	J gene	clone size	V gene	CDR3 DNA	CDR3 protein
TRBD1	TRBJ1-4	NA	TRBV6-5	TGTGCCAGCAGCCTACAGGGGGCAGAAGAAAAACTGTTTTTT	CASSLQGAEEKLFF
TRBD1	TRBJ1-5	NA	TRBV18	TGTGCCAGCTCACCAAACAGGGGGCTTATCGATCAGCCCCAGCATTTT	CASSPNRGLIDQPQHF
NA	TRBJ1-2	NA	TRBV9	TGTGCCAGCAGCGTGACGGAGTACTATGGCTACACCTTC	CASSVTEYYGYTF
NA	TRBJ1-2	NA	TRBV4-2	TGTGCCAGCAGCCAAGATGGGGGGGCGAATGGCTACACCTTC	CASSQDGGANGYTF
NA	TRBJ2-3	few	TRBV11-2	TGTGCCAGCAGCCTACTCGGCGGGCGACCCACAGATACGCAGTATTTT	CASSLLGGRPTDTQYF
NA	TRBJ1-5	few	TRBV2	TGTGCCAGCAGTGAAGTGGACGGATATCAGCCCCAGCATTTT	CASSEVDGYQPQHF
NA	TRBJ1-2	NA	TRBV14	TGTGCCAGCAGCCAAAGGGATGGCTACACCTTC	CASSQRDGYTF
NA	TRBJ1-1	NA	TRBV10-3	TGTGCCATCAGTGAGTCCATGCTACCGGGAAAGAACACTGAAGCTTTCTTT	CAISESMLPGKNTEAFF
TRBD1	TRBJ1-2	NA	TRBV18	TGTGCCAGCTCACCACGGCTCGAGGGACAGGGGGGCGGCTACACCTTC	CASSPRLEGQGGGYTF
NA	TRBJ2-3	NA	TRBV6-5	TGTGCCAGCAGTTCCCGAAACAGGGGCACAGATACGCAGTATTTT	CASSSRNRGTDTQYF
TRBD1	TRBJ1-6	NA	TRBV12-5	TGTGCTAGTGGTTTGGGACAGGGAAATTCACCCCTCCACTTT	CASGLGQGNSPLHF
NA	TRBJ2-2	many	TRBV30	TGTGCCTGGAGACCCGCTCGCGAGGAAAAGAACACCGGGGAGCTGTTTTTT	CAWRPAREEKNTGELFF
NA	TRBJ2-5	NA	TRBV7-2	TGTGCCAGCAGCTTATTCATGGGGCTAGGTGGAGAGACCCAGTACTTC	CASSLFMGLGGETQYF
NA	TRBJ1-1	NA	TRBV6-6	TGTGCCAGCAGTTACCGAGTGAACACTGAAGCTTTCTTT	CASSYRVNTEAFF
TRBD1	TRBJ1-2	NA	TRBV19	TGTGCCAGTAGTAACCCCCTGACAGGGTATGGCTACACCTTC	CASSNPLTGYGYTF
NA	TRBJ1-1	NA	TRBV5-1	TGCGCCAGCAGCTTGACAGGCGCCTCCACTGAAGCTTTCTTT	CASSLTGASTEAFF
NA	TRBJ1-1	NA	TRBV10-3	TGTGCCATCAGATTCAGGGATAACACTGAAGCTTTCTTT	CAIRFRDNTEAFF
NA	TRBJ1-6	few	TRBV6-5	TGTGCCAGCCGCGACGTCTCGGTGGATAATTCACCCCTCCACTTT	CASRDVSVDNSPLHF
NA	TRBJ1-1	NA	TRBV28	TGTGCCAGCAGTTTATTGGGGAAAACTGAAGCTTTCTTT	CASSLLGKTEAFF
NA	TRBJ1-6	NA	TRBV7-8	TGTGCCAGCAGCATAGACAGCGTCGGCTCCTATAATTCACCCCTCCACTTT	CASSIDSVGSYNSPLHF
NA	TRBJ1-3	few	TRBV19	TGTGCCAGTAGTGCCTCAGGGAACTCTGGAAACACCATATATTTT	CASSASGNSGNTIYF
TRBD1	TRBJ1-1	NA	TRBV2	TGTGCCAGCAATCGACCGGGACAGGTTTTTACTGAAGCTTTCTTT	CASNRPGQVFTEAFF
NA	TRBJ1-3	many	TRBV15	TGTGCCACCAGCACGCCCTTGGAGGGAACTGGAAACACCATATATTTT	CATSTPLEGTGNTIYF
TRBD1	TRBJ1-2	NA	TRBV5-4	TGTGCCAGCAGCTCGGGACAGGGGGAGTATGGCTACACCTTC	CASSSGQGEYGYTF